This T cell receptor (beta chain) stems from a study of blood T cell repertoires in COVID-19. This CDR3 contains 13 residues. Trimming took 6 bases from V and 2 from J, leaving 10 bases between them. Clones were read by immunoSEQ multiplex PCR, and TCRdb kept only the in-frame ones, dropping some. The profile shows 200,000 or so clones, over 75% of them singletons. V usage is TRBV12-3 or TRBV12-4 and J usage is TRBJ1-2; TRBD1 is a possible D gene (6 bases). The TCR originated in a man aged 50-60 years with COVID-19, enrolled during active disease. Sequenced: peripheral blood. The DNA for the CDR3 is TGTGCCAGCAGGCCGGACAGCAACTATGGCTACACCTTC. Translated, it gives CASRPDSNYGYTF.